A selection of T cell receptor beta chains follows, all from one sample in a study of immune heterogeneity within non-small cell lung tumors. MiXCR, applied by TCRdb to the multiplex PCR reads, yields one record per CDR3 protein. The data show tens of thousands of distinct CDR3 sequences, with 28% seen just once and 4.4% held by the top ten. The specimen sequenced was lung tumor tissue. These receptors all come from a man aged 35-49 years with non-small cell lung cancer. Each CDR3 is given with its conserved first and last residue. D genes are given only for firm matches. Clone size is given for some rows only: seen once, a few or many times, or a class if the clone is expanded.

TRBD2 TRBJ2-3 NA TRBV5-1 TGCGCCAGCAGCCTGGGACTAGCGGGACGGTCAGATACGCAGTATTTT CASSLGLAGRSDTQYF
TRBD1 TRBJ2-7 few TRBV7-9 TGTGCCAGCAGCCCGGGACAGGGGGCCTACGAGCAGTACTTC CASSPGQGAYEQYF
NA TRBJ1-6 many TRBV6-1 TGTGCCAGCAGTGCTTACAGCTCCTATAATTCACCCCTCCACTTT CASSAYSSYNSPLHF
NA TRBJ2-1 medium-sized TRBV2 TGTGCCAGCAGTGAGCCGGGAGTTATCTACAATGAGCAGTTCTTC CASSEPGVIYNEQFF
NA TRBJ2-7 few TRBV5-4 TGTGCCAGCAGCTTGGAGGGGGACATTTCCGAGCAGTACTTC CASSLEGDISEQYF
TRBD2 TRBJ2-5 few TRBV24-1 TGTGCCACCAGTGACCCTCAATCGGGACTAGCGGGGCAAGAGACCCAGTACTTC CATSDPQSGLAGQETQYF
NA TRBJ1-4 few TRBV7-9 TGTGCCAGCAGCCCTGGTGGGGGTTCTAATGAAAAACTGTTTTTT CASSPGGGSNEKLFF
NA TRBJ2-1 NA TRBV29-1 TGCAGCGTTGCGCACAATGAGCAGTTCTTC CSVAHNEQFF
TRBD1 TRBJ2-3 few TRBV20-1 TGCAGTGCTATGACAGGGTCGGGGCAGTATTTT CSAMTGSGQYF
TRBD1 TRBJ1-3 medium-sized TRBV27 TGTGCCAGCAGTACGACAGGGGTTGGAAACACCATATATTTT CASSTTGVGNTIYF
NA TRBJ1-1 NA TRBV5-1 TGCGCCAGCAGCTTGGCAGGGAAGAACACTGAAGCTTTCTTT CASSLAGKNTEAFF
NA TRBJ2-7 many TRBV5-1 TGCGCCAGCAGCGGCCGGGACCGCCTAGTGGGTGAGCAGTACTTC CASSGRDRLVGEQYF
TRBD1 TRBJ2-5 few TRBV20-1 TGCAGTGCTGACAGGGGGCAACAAGAGACCCAGTACTTC CSADRGQQETQYF